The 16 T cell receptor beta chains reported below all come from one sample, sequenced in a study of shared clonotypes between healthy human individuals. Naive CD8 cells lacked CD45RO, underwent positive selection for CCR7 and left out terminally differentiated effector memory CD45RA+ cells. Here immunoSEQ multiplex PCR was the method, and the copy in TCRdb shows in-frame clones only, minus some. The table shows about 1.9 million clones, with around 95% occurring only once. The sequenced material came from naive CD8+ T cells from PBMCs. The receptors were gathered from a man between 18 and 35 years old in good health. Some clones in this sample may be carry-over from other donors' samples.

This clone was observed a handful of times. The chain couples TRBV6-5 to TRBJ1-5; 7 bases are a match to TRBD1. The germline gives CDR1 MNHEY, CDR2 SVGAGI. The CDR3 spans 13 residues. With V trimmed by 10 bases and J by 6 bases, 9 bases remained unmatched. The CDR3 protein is CATARQGGQPQHF. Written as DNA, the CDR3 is TGTGCCACCGCTAGACAGGGCGGTCAGCCCCAGCATTTT.

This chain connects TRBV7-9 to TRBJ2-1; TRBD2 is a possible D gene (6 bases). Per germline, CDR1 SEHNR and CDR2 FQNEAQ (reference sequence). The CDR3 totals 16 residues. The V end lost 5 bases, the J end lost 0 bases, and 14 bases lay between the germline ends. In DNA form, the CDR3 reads TGTGCCAGCAGCCTCGCGGGATGGAGCTCCTACAATGAGCAGTTCTTC. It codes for CASSLAGWSSYNEQFF.

The CDR3 region is CASRRGILYEQYF. The CDR3 nucleotides are TGTGCCAGCAGGAGGGGGATCTTATACGAGCAGTACTTC. The J gene is TRBJ2-7, the V gene TRBV6-1, with a tentative D call TRBD1 (6 bases). With 6 bases removed from V and 4 bases from J, the gap between germline ends came to 13 bases. The CDR3 totals 13 residues. CDR1 and CDR2 from the germline V gene are MNHNS and SASEGT.

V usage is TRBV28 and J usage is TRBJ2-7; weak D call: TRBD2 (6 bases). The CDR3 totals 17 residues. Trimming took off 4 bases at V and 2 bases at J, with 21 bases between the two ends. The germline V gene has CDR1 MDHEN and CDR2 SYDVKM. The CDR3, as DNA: TGTGCCAGCAGTTCAATTCCCGAGGGCAGGAGGGCCTACGAGCAGTACTTC. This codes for CASSSIPEGRRAYEQYF.

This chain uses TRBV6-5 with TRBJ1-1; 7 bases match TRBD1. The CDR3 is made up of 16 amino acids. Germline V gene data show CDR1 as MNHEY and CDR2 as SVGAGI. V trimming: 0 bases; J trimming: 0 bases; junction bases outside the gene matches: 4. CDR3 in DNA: TGTGCCAGCAGTTACTCGATAGGGGGCATGAACACTGAAGCTTTCTTT. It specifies CASSYSIGGMNTEAFF.

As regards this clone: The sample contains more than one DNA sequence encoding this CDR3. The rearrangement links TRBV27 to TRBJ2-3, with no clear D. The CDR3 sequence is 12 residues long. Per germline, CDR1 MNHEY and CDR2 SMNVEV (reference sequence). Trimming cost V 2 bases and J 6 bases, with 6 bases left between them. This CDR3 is CASSLAGDTQYF. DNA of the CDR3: TGTGCCAGCAGTTTAGCTGGGGATACGCAGTATTTT.

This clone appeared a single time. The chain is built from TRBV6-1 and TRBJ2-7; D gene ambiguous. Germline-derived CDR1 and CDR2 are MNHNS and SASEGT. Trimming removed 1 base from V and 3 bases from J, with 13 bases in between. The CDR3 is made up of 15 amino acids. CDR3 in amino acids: CASSEVGPGRYEQYF. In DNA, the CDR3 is TGTGCCAGCAGTGAAGTGGGTCCAGGACGCTACGAGCAGTACTTC.

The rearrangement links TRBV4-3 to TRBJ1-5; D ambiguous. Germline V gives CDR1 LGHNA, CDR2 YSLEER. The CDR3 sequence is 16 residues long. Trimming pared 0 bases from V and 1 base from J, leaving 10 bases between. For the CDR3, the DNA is TGCGCCAGCAGCCAAGATCGGTTCATGAGCAATCAGCCCCAGCATTTT. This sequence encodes CASSQDRFMSNQPQHF.

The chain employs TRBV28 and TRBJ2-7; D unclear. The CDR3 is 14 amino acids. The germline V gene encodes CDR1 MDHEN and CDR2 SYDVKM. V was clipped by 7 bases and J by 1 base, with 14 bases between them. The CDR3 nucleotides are TGTGCCAGCATCTTGGGCCCCTTTTCCTACGAGCAGTACTTC. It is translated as CASILGPFSYEQYF.

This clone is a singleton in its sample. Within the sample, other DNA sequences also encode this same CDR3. CDR3 bases: TGCGCCAGCAGCCAAGGTCGAGGGGAAAATGAGCAGTTCTTC. Translating gives CASSQGRGENEQFF. The chain employs TRBV4-1 and TRBJ2-1; D is perhaps TRBD1 or TRBD2 (5 bases each). The CDR3 loop spans 14 amino acids. The germline V and J ends were trimmed by 1 base and 7 bases, with 11 bases remaining between them. Germline-derived CDR1 and CDR2 are MGHRA and YSYEKL.

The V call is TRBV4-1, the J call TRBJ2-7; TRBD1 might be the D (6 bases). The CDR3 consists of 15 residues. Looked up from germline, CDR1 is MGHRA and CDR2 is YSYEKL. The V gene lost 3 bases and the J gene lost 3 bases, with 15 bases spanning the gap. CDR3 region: CASSHDGQLYYEQYF. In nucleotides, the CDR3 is TGCGCCAGCAGCCACGACGGACAGCTATACTACGAGCAGTACTTC.

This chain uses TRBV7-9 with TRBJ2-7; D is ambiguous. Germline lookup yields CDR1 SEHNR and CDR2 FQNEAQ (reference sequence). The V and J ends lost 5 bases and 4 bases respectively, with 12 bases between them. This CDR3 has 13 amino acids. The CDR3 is CASSPKDVYEQYF. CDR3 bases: TGTGCCAGCAGCCCAAAGGACGTATACGAGCAGTACTTC. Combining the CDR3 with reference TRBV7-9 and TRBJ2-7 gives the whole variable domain DTGVSQNPRHKITKRGQNVTFRCDPISEHNRLYWYRQTLGQGPEFLTYFQNEAQLEKSRLLSDRFSAERPKGSFSTLEIQRTEQGDSAMYLCASSPKDVYEQYFGPGTRLTVT.

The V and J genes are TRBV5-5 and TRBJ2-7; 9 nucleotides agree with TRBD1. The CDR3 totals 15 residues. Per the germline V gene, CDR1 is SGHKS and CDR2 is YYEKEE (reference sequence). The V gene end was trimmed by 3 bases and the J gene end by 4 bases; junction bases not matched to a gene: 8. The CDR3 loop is CASSSADRGGYEQYF. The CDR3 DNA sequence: TGTGCCAGCAGCTCGGCGGACAGGGGCGGATACGAGCAGTACTTC.

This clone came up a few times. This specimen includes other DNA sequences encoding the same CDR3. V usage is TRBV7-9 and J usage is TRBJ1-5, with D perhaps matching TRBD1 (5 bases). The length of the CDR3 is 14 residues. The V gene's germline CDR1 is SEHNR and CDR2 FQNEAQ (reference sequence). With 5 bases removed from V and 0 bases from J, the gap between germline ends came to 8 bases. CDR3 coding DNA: TGTGCCAGCAGCCCGGGGGATAGCAATCAGCCCCAGCATTTT. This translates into CASSPGDSNQPQHF. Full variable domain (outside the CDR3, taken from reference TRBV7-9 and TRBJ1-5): DTGVSQNPRHKITKRGQNVTFRCDPISEHNRLYWYRQTLGQGPEFLTYFQNEAQLEKSRLLSDRFSAERPKGSFSTLEIQRTEQGDSAMYLCASSPGDSNQPQHFGDGTRLSIL.

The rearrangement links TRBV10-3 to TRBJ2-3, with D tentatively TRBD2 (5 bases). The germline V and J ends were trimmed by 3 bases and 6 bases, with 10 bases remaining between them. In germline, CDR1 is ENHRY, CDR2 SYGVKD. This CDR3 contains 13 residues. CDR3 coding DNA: TGTGCCATCAGTGACTGGACTGAGGATACGCAGTATTTT. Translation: CAISDWTEDTQYF.

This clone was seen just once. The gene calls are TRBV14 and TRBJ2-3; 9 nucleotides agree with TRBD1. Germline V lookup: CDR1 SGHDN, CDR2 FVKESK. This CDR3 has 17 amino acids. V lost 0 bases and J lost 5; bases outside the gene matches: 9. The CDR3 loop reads CASSQDHGQGIRDTQYF. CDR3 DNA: TGTGCCAGCAGCCAAGACCATGGACAGGGGATCAGAGATACGCAGTATTTT. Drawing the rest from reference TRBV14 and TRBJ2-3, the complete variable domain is EAGVTQFPSHSVIEKGQTVTLRCDPISGHDNLYWYRRVMGKEIKFLLHFVKESKQDESGMPNNRFLAERTGGTYSTLKVQPAELEDSGVYFCASSQDHGQGIRDTQYFGPGTRLTVL.